These 20 T cell receptor beta chains were all obtained from the same sample, sequenced in a study of T cell responses to AZD1222 COVID-19 vaccine. This table comes from immunoSEQ multiplex PCR, and its TCRdb copy is limited to in-frame clones, with some not included. The top ten clones hold approximately 1.9% of a sample with about 180,000 clones, about nine tenths of them seen once. Sequences were derived from peripheral blood, sampled 28 days after the second AZD1222 dose. These receptors came from an adult who received the AZD1222 COVID-19 vaccine.

The V gene is TRBV28, the J gene TRBJ1-2, with a tentative D call TRBD1 (5 bases). CDR1 and CDR2 from the germline V gene are MDHEN and SYDVKM. The CDR3 consists of 12 residues. V was cut by 7 bases and J by 4 bases, with 10 bases left in between. The CDR3 loop is CASNWGSYGYTF. The DNA of the CDR3 is TGTGCCAGCAACTGGGGGTCCTATGGCTACACCTTC.

The chain links TRBV7-2 to TRBJ2-1; 11 positions match TRBD2. The J segment lost 5 bases and the V segment lost 4 bases, leaving 13 bases of the junction unmatched. Germline CDR1 and CDR2: SGHTA and FQGNSA. This CDR3 comprises 18 residues. As DNA, the CDR3 is TGTGCCAGCAGCTCAAACCTATTTACTAGCGGGGGTCACAATGAGCAGTTCTTC. Translation gives CASSSNLFTSGGHNEQFF. The full variable domain, its missing parts supplied by reference TRBV7-2 and TRBJ2-1, is GAGVSQSPSNKVTEKGKDVELRCDPISGHTALYWYRQSLGQGLEFLIYFQGNSAPDKSGLPSDRFSAERTGGSVSTLTIQRTQQEDSAVYLCASSSNLFTSGGHNEQFFGPGTRLTVL.

This chain joins TRBV12-3 or TRBV12-4 and TRBJ2-3, with D possibly matching TRBD1 (6 bases). The length of the CDR3 is 12 residues. Trimming removed 10 bases at V and 11 bases at J, with 19 bases between. Written as DNA, the CDR3 is TGTGCCACCCACAGGGACCGGGCGGGGCAGTATTTT. Its protein is CATHRDRAGQYF.

The CDR3 DNA is TGTGCCAGCACAGAAGTCTCCTACAATGAGCAGTTCTTC. Its protein is CASTEVSYNEQFF. This chain joins TRBV2 and TRBJ2-1; D gene uncertain. Germline CDR1 and CDR2: SNHLY and FYNNEI. The CDR3 sequence is 13 residues long. The V gene lost 7 bases and the J gene lost 0 bases, with 7 bases spanning the gap.

The count of this clone is one. The V call is TRBV28, the J call TRBJ2-7, with 9 bases fitting TRBD2. Germline CDR1 is MDHEN and CDR2 is SYDVKM. The CDR3 runs to 14 residues. Trimming at V came to 2 bases and at J to 4 bases, leaving 3 bases not matched to a gene. The CDR3 nucleotides read TGTGCCAGCAGTTTAGGCGGGAGGGGGTACGAGCAGTACTTC. This codes for CASSLGGRGYEQYF.

The gene calls are TRBV6-2 or TRBV6-3 and TRBJ1-5; D gene unclear. Germline lookup yields CDR1 MNHEY and CDR2 SVGEGT. Trimming removed 0 bases from V and 5 bases from J, with 5 bases in between. There are 13 residues in the CDR3. Here the CDR3 reads CASSYSGYQPQHF. The CDR3 coding sequence is TGTGCCAGCAGTTACTCAGGGTATCAGCCCCAGCATTTT.

The V call is TRBV9, the J call TRBJ1-2; D uncertain. Germline V gene lookup returns CDR1 SGDLS and CDR2 YYNGEE. This CDR3 region has 12 residues. Trimming shortened V by 0 bases and J by 11 bases, and 11 bases separated the two germline ends. The CDR3 loop reads CASSVVGFEYTF. The CDR3 DNA is TGTGCCAGCAGCGTAGTAGGTTTCGAATACACCTTC.

The chain is built from TRBV7-2 and TRBJ1-2, with D tentatively TRBD1 (6 bases). Germline V gene sequence: CDR1 SGHTA, CDR2 FQGNSA. CDR3 length: 14 residues. Trimming left V 5 bases short and J 4 bases short, with 14 bases between. In DNA, the CDR3 is TGTGCCAGCAGCCCGAGACAGGTTCTCTATGGCTACACCTTC. This sequence encodes CASSPRQVLYGYTF.

The chain recombines TRBV6-1 with TRBJ2-1; D might be TRBD2 (6 bases). Trimming pared 0 bases from V and 1 base from J, leaving 13 bases between. Germline-derived CDR1 and CDR2 are MNHNS and SASEGT. The CDR3 sequence is 17 residues long. The CDR3 DNA sequence: TGTGCCAGCAGTGAAGCTGGAAGCGGGCAGTCCTACAATGAGCAGTTCTTC. Translating gives CASSEAGSGQSYNEQFF.

The rearrangement joins TRBV29-1 to TRBJ2-7, with TRBD2 matching 13 bases. The V gene's germline CDR1 is SQVTM and CDR2 ANQGSEA. This CDR3 comprises 17 residues. V gave up 5 bases and J gave up 1 base; unmatched junction bases: 11. The CDR3 DNA reads as TGCAGCGTTCTCGGACTAGCGGGAGTGGGTGGTTCCTACGAGCAGTACTTC. This encodes CSVLGLAGVGGSYEQYF.

The gene calls are TRBV15 and TRBJ2-1; 11 bases are a match to TRBD2. The CDR3 consists of 19 residues. Germline V gene sequence: CDR1 LNHNV, CDR2 YYDKDF (reference sequence). The J segment lost 8 bases and the V segment lost 0 bases, leaving 15 bases of the junction unmatched. The chain's CDR3 is CATSRDITGTSGPKDEQFF. CDR3 in DNA: TGTGCCACCAGCAGAGACATTACCGGGACTAGCGGCCCGAAGGATGAGCAGTTCTTC.

V gene TRBV21-1 combines with J gene TRBJ1-5; TRBD1 was called by the table and not checked on the DNA. TRBV21-1 is a listed pseudogene. The CDR3 covers 17 residues. DNA for the CDR3: TGTGCCAGCAGCAAAAAACTCTGGACAGCCCTCAATCAGCCCCAGCATTTT. This codes for CASSKKLWTALNQPQHF.

The genes are TRBV5-4 and TRBJ1-2; D unclear. Per the germline V gene, CDR1 is SGHNT and CDR2 is YYREEE (reference sequence). The CDR3 is 12 amino acids. V lost 2 bases, J lost 8 bases, and 10 bases lay in between. CDR3 bases: TGTGCCAGCAGCTTTTCGGGTGAAGGCTACACCTTC. It translates to CASSFSGEGYTF.

This CDR3 reads CASGVSMGQTYNEQFF. As DNA, the CDR3 is TGTGCCAGCGGCGTTAGTATGGGACAGACTTACAATGAGCAGTTCTTC. This chain connects TRBV6-6 to TRBJ2-1, with 7 bases lining up with TRBD1. Germline V gives CDR1 MNHNY, CDR2 SVGAGI (reference sequence). The CDR3 contains 16 residues. The V and J ends lost 8 bases and 4 bases, in that order; junction bases with no gene match: 14.

The rearrangement joins TRBV7-9 to TRBJ1-2; a possible D gene is TRBD1 (5 bases). The germline V and J ends were trimmed by 10 bases and 0 bases, with 12 bases remaining between them. Germline CDR1 is SEHNR and CDR2 is FQNEAQ (reference sequence). CDR3 size: 13 residues. The CDR3: CATDGTANYGYTF. DNA for the CDR3: TGTGCCACCGACGGGACGGCTAACTATGGCTACACCTTC. The full variable domain, in which reference TRBV7-9 and TRBJ1-2 provide the parts outside the CDR3, is DTGVSQNPRHKITKRGQNVTFRCDPISEHNRLYWYRQTLGQGPEFLTYFQNEAQLEKSRLLSDRFSAERPKGSFSTLEIQRTEQGDSAMYLCATDGTANYGYTFGSGTRLTVV.

The chain uses TRBV18 and TRBJ2-3; TRBD2 might be the D (6 bases). Germline V gene lookup returns CDR1 KGHSH and CDR2 LQKENI. Deletions cut 3 bases from V and 1 base from J, with 11 bases between. This CDR3 comprises 15 residues. CDR3 nucleotide sequence: TGTGCCAGCTCACCTATCGCTAGCGGCACAGATACGCAGTATTTT. As protein: CASSPIASGTDTQYF.

The CDR3 loop reads CASSYRTGNTDTQYF. In DNA, the CDR3 is TGTGCCAGCAGTTACCGGACAGGGAACACAGATACGCAGTATTTT. The chain recombines TRBV6-2 or TRBV6-3 with TRBJ2-3; 8 bases agree with TRBD1. CDR1 and CDR2 from the germline V gene are MNHEY and SVGEGT. CDR3 length equals 15 residues. Germline trimming cut 2 bases from V and 2 bases from J; bases unmatched to any gene: 3.

CDR3 in amino acids: CASSTHGTTYYNEQFF. Written as DNA, the CDR3 is TGTGCCAGCTCCACCCACGGGACTACATATTACAATGAGCAGTTCTTC. The J gene is TRBJ2-1, the V gene TRBV5-4; 7 bases fit TRBD2. CDR3 length: 16 amino acids. The germline gives CDR1 SGHNT, CDR2 YYREEE (reference sequence). J was trimmed by 4 bases and V by 7 bases; bases with no gene match: 14.

The chain carries TRBV27 and TRBJ1-1; 7 positions match TRBD1. CDR3 size: 15 residues. The germline V gene has CDR1 MNHEY and CDR2 SMNVEV (reference sequence). Trimming cost V 5 bases and J 1 base; bases outside gene matches: 7. The CDR3 sequence: CASSPGTAPNTEAFF. Here the CDR3 DNA reads TGTGCCAGCAGTCCCGGGACAGCGCCGAACACTGAAGCTTTCTTT.

The V and J genes are TRBV3-1 (or the pseudogene TRBV3-2) and TRBJ2-7; TRBD1 agrees at 9 bases. This CDR3 spans 14 amino acids. Germline CDR1 is LGHDT and CDR2 is YNNKEL (reference sequence). Losses at the gene ends were 4 bases for V and 0 bases for J; bases not matched to a gene: 1. Here the CDR3 reads CASSPGQGSYEQYF. The CDR3 DNA follows: TGTGCCAGCAGCCCGGGACAGGGCTCCTACGAGCAGTACTTC.